The clone carrying this T cell receptor beta chain has a handful of counts. Its antigen is not identified. TCRdb redid the calling of the reads with MiXCR, one entry per CDR3 protein. The sample records some 390,000 distinct CDR3 sequences, 15% to 20% being singletons. Germline values: CDR1 SGHDN, CDR2 FVKESK. Losses at the gene ends were 6 bases for V and 9 bases for J; bases not matched to a gene: 3. The CDR3 length is 13 residues. This specimen comes from a study of T cell repertoires in cytomegalovirus infection. Study as a whole: Matching HLA type, along with CMV infection, was indicated by public TCR beta signatures.

Findings of the study overall: The ex vivo response was dominated by HLA-C-restricted CMV-specific TCR beta clonotypes.

The TCR was taken from a human donor in good health (CMV status not recorded). Some clones in this sample may be carry-over from other donors' samples. The source material was PBMCs. The V call is TRBV14, the J call TRBJ1-6, with 9 nucleotides matching TRBD1. The CDR3 spells CASRGQGSSPLHF. CDR3 in DNA: TGTGCCAGCAGAGGACAGGGGAGTTCACCCCTCCACTTT.